These 10 T cell receptor beta chains were sequenced from one sample in a study of OX40 agonist ivuxolimab in advanced cancers. Some clones are missing from TCRdb's copy, which holds only in-frame ones; the method was immunoSEQ multiplex PCR. The table records about 150,000 clones, around 94% of them present only once. The sequences come from CD4+ or CD8+ T cells sorted from blood, collected in a trial of the OX40 agonist ivuxolimab. The receptor set was obtained from an adult with an advanced solid tumor such as melanoma, head and neck, liver or kidney cancer.

J is TRBJ1-1 and V is TRBV27; TRBD1 agrees at 7 bases. The CDR3 is 15 amino acids. Per the germline V gene, CDR1 is MNHEY and CDR2 is SMNVEV (reference sequence). V shed 8 bases, J shed 4 bases, and the junction held 13 bases outside the gene matches. The CDR3 DNA follows: TGTGCCAGCTTCATTCTGACAGGGTCAGGCACTGAAGCTTTCTTT. This translates into CASFILTGSGTEAFF.

This sequence joins TRBV28 and TRBJ2-2; unclear D gene. The germline gives CDR1 MDHEN, CDR2 SYDVKM. CDR3 length equals 12 residues. Trimming shortened V by 6 bases and J by 5 bases, and 7 bases separated the two germline ends. CDR3 loop: CASSPLTGELFF. CDR3 nucleotides: TGTGCCAGCAGCCCTCTAACCGGGGAGCTGTTTTTT.

The rearrangement joins TRBV2 to TRBJ1-1; 7 nucleotides agree with TRBD1. This CDR3 region has 16 residues. The V and J ends lost 0 bases and 6 bases, in that order; junction bases with no gene match: 10. In germline, CDR1 is SNHLY, CDR2 FYNNEI. This CDR3 reads CASSEAWDSNGSEAFF. The CDR3 nucleotides read TGTGCCAGCAGTGAAGCCTGGGACAGTAATGGGTCTGAAGCTTTCTTT. Looking up the rest from reference TRBV2 and TRBJ1-1 gives the full variable domain: EPEVTQTPSHQVTQMGQEVILRCVPISNHLYFYWYRQILGQKVEFLVSFYNNEISEKSEIFDDQFSVERPDGSNFTLKIRSTKLEDSAMYFCASSEAWDSNGSEAFFGQGTRLTVV.

The rearrangement links TRBV7-2 to TRBJ2-2; D is uncertain. This CDR3 is built from 14 residues. Germline CDR1 SGHTA, CDR2 FQGNSA. Trimming stripped 5 bases from V and 3 bases from J, with 10 bases between. CDR3 protein: CASSRSQDTGELFF. Written as DNA, the CDR3 is TGTGCCAGCAGCCGTTCTCAGGACACCGGGGAGCTGTTTTTT.

About this clone: The same CDR3 can be traced to other DNA sequences in this sample. The chain joins TRBV5-1 to TRBJ2-3; D perhaps matches TRBD1 (6 bases). Trimming stripped 0 bases from V and 2 bases from J, with 7 bases between. Germline CDR1 SGHRS, CDR2 YFSETQ. There are 14 residues in the CDR3. This CDR3 reads CASSLGGPTDTQYF. Written as DNA, the CDR3 is TGCGCCAGCAGCTTGGGGGGGCCCACAGATACGCAGTATTTT. Filled out from reference TRBV5-1 and TRBJ2-3, the complete variable domain reads KAGVTQTPRYLIKTRGQQVTLSCSPISGHRSVSWYQQTPGQGLQFLFEYFSETQRNKGNFPGRFSGRQFSNSRSEMNVSTLELGDSALYLCASSLGGPTDTQYFGPGTRLTVL.

The CDR3 coding sequence is TGCGCCAGCAGCTTGTCAGGCCCCCTGGACTCCTACGAGCAGTACTTC. It encodes CASSLSGPLDSYEQYF. The chain carries TRBV5-1 and TRBJ2-7; D remains unclear. CDR3 length equals 16 residues. Trimming took 1 base from V and 0 from J, leaving 14 bases between them. The germline V gene encodes CDR1 SGHRS and CDR2 YFSETQ.

The chain is built from TRBV9 and TRBJ1-4, with a tentative D call TRBD1 (6 bases). Germline V lookup: CDR1 SGDLS, CDR2 YYNGEE. The CDR3 length is 15 residues. V lost 3 bases to trimming and J lost 7 bases, with 16 bases between them. The CDR3 reads CASSGGGTGTEKLFF. CDR3 bases: TGTGCCAGCAGCGGGGGAGGCACAGGGACTGAAAAACTGTTTTTT.

V and J are TRBV10-2 and TRBJ1-4; the match to TRBD1 covers 9 bases. The CDR3 covers 16 residues. J gave up 8 bases and V 4 bases, and 11 bases lay outside the gene matches. In germline, CDR1 is WSHSY, CDR2 SAAADI. DNA of the CDR3: TGCGCCAGCAGTGCACAGGGGGCGGTCATAAGGGAAAAACTGTTTTTT. This codes for CASSAQGAVIREKLFF.

The CDR3 nucleotides read TGTGCCAGCAGCGTAGCTCCGGACAGAGGGCAGGAGGAGCAGTACTTC. Translation: CASSVAPDRGQEEQYF. V usage is TRBV9 and J usage is TRBJ2-5; tentatively, D is TRBD1 (6 bases). This CDR3 is built from 16 residues. V lost 0 bases and J 11 bases, leaving 23 bases between the germline ends. Looked up from germline, CDR1 is SGDLS and CDR2 is YYNGEE.

This clone occurred once. V gene TRBV12-5 combines with J gene TRBJ1-1; D is possibly TRBD1 (5 bases). The CDR3 sequence is 14 residues long. Trimming shortened V by 5 bases and J by 4 bases, and 14 bases separated the two germline ends. CDR1 and CDR2 (germline): LGHNT, FRNRAP. CDR3 protein: CASGRVGGRTEAFF. The CDR3 DNA reads as TGTGCTAGTGGTCGCGTTGGGGGACGCACTGAAGCTTTCTTT.